This TCR beta chain is from a study of CD8 T cells in ankylosing spondylitis. Findings and caveats of the study: Reactive arthritis synovial fluid and blood previously showed some of these motif variants. Apparently characteristic of ankylosing spondylitis blood was a TCR beta motif (under ten highly homologous variants). There was reportedly significant enrichment of clones that were disease-linked in matched ankylosing spondylitis synovial fluid. CD8+ cells made up the disease-linked clones, which were relatively rare in peripheral blood.

Points on this clonotype: The antigen is not known.

TCRdb passed the 5' RACE reads through MiXCR, listing each CDR3 protein once. The sample has tens of thousands of distinct CDR3 sequences; 7.9% are singletons. This CDR3 region has 12 residues. V was cut by 2 bases and J by 8 bases, with 6 bases left in between. The germline V gene encodes CDR1 SGHDN and CDR2 FVKESK. This chain joins TRBV14 and TRBJ2-2; no clear D gene. The TCR originated in a male donor with ankylosing spondylitis or in good health (not recorded which). The sample taken for sequencing was blood. The CDR3 DNA reads as TGTGCCAGCAGCCAAATTCGGGGGGAGCTGTTTTTT. Translation gives CASSQIRGELFF.